One and the same sample provided the 26 T cell receptor beta chains below, sequenced in a study of T cell responses to AZD1222 COVID-19 vaccine. The protocol was immunoSEQ multiplex PCR, while the TCRdb copy is restricted to in-frame clones and leaves out a portion. The profile shows about 150,000 clones, 70% to 90% of them singletons. Material: peripheral blood, obtained on day 0 of AZD1222 vaccination. Receptors were obtained from an adult in good health.

The chain combines TRBV11-3 with TRBJ1-1; D is unclear. The CDR3 totals 12 residues. CDR1 is SGHNT, CDR2 YENEEA, per germline. V lost 3 bases and J lost 6, with 8 bases in between. The CDR3 nucleotides are TGTGCCAGCAGCTTTGGTCTATCTGAAGCTTTCTTT. Residues: CASSFGLSEAFF.

This chain joins TRBV7-9 and TRBJ1-4, with TRBD1 as a possible D gene (6 bases). Germline V gene data show CDR1 as SEHNR and CDR2 as FQNEAQ (reference sequence). The CDR3 is 15 residues long. The V and J ends lost 2 bases and 7 bases respectively, with 14 bases between them. The CDR3 loop is CASSLLGQTSEKLFF. The CDR3 region has the DNA TGTGCCAGCAGCTTACTAGGACAGACGAGTGAAAAACTGTTTTTT.

The chain recombines TRBV18 with TRBJ1-2; no reliable D call. This CDR3 spans 14 amino acids. V lost 5 bases and J lost 3, with 13 bases in between. The V gene's germline CDR1 is KGHSH and CDR2 LQKENI. For the CDR3, the DNA is TGTGCCAGCTCAAGGCCAGAAAGGTACTATGGCTACACCTTC. Encoded protein: CASSRPERYYGYTF.

V and J are TRBV6-2 or TRBV6-3 and TRBJ2-7, with a weak D call TRBD2 (5 bases). Trimming removed 0 bases at V and 6 bases at J, with 12 bases between. CDR3 length: 14 residues. Germline V lookup: CDR1 MNHEY, CDR2 SVGEGT. The CDR3 bases are TGTGCCAGCAGTTACTCGAGTCTCGGGGTCGAGCAGTACTTC. Amino acids: CASSYSSLGVEQYF.

The chain recombines TRBV5-6 with TRBJ1-5, with D unclear. Per germline, CDR1 SGHDT and CDR2 YYEEEE. The CDR3 contains 14 residues. V lost 4 bases to trimming and J lost 4 bases, with 12 bases between them. The DNA for the CDR3 is TGTGCCAGCAGCGTAGGGCTCGCTAATCAGCCCCAGCATTTT. Translation gives CASSVGLANQPQHF.

J is TRBJ2-3 and V is TRBV18, with unresolved D. V lost 2 bases and J lost 7, with 16 bases in between. The CDR3 sequence is 15 residues long. Germline V gives CDR1 KGHSH, CDR2 LQKENI. The CDR3 region has the DNA TGTGCCAGCTCACCAATCTTGCCAGATATAAATACGCAGTATTTT. Its translation is CASSPILPDINTQYF.

The chain has TRBV28 and TRBJ1-3; TRBD1 is a possible D gene (6 bases). Trimming removed 3 bases from V and 4 bases from J, with 13 bases in between. The CDR3 has 15 residues. Germline-derived CDR1 and CDR2 are MDHEN and SYDVKM. In DNA, the CDR3 is TGTGCCAGCAGTTTTCCGGGGGCGTACGGAAACACCATATATTTT. As protein: CASSFPGAYGNTIYF.

The genes are TRBV6-2 or TRBV6-3 and TRBJ2-1; 7 bases map to TRBD2. In germline, CDR1 is MNHEY, CDR2 SVGEGT. J was trimmed by 3 bases and V by 5 bases; bases with no gene match: 7. This CDR3 has 15 amino acids. The CDR3 region is CASSPQGGGYNEQFF. In nucleotides, the CDR3 is TGTGCCAGCAGTCCCCAGGGCGGGGGCTACAATGAGCAGTTCTTC.

This rearrangement joins TRBV27 to TRBJ2-7, with 9 bases that match TRBD2. The CDR3 covers 16 residues. CDR1 and CDR2 (germline): MNHEY, SMNVEV (reference sequence). The trim removed 6 bases at V and 3 bases at J, leaving 12 bases unmatched. CDR3 in DNA: TGTGCCAGCAGCCATAAGGCCGGGACTAGCCGCTACGAGCAGTACTTC. It codes for CASSHKAGTSRYEQYF.

V is TRBV19 and J is TRBJ1-4; possible D gene TRBD1, 5 bases. Between the trimmed V and J ends, which lost 5 bases and 0 bases, there was a span of 16 bases. The CDR3 is 17 residues long. In germline, CDR1 is LNHDA, CDR2 SQIVND (reference sequence). In nucleotides, the CDR3 is TGTGCCAGTAGTCTCGGGACGTCCCTCGCAACTAATGAAAAACTGTTTTTT. Protein sequence: CASSLGTSLATNEKLFF.

The V and J genes are TRBV5-1 and TRBJ1-1; D not resolved. CDR3 length: 15 residues. With 0 bases removed from V and 1 base from J, the gap between germline ends came to 10 bases. Germline assignment: CDR1 SGHRS and CDR2 YFSETQ. The CDR3 loop is CASSLVSSGNTEAFF. The CDR3 DNA reads as TGCGCCAGCAGCTTGGTGAGTTCCGGGAACACTGAAGCTTTCTTT.

V and J are TRBV7-9 and TRBJ1-1; D possibly corresponds to TRBD1 (6 bases). This CDR3 is built from 12 residues. V was trimmed by 1 base and J by 9 bases, leaving 9 bases between them. Germline CDR1 SEHNR, CDR2 FQNEAQ (reference sequence). CDR3 loop: CASSLDGTKAFF. CDR3 nucleotides: TGTGCCAGCAGCTTAGACGGGACAAAAGCTTTCTTT.

The CDR3 region has the DNA TGTGCCACCAGCAGAGAACAAGCCGACAGTGCAGATACGCAGTATTTT. This codes for CATSREQADSADTQYF. J is TRBJ2-3 and V is TRBV15; possibly TRBD1 for D (5 bases). Germline CDR1 and CDR2: LNHNV and YYDKDF (reference sequence). The germline V and J ends were trimmed by 0 bases and 4 bases, with 14 bases remaining between them. The CDR3 is made up of 16 amino acids.

The V gene is TRBV6-2 or TRBV6-3, the J gene TRBJ2-1; 8 bases align to TRBD2. Germline V gene lookup returns CDR1 MNHEY and CDR2 SVGEGT. CDR3 length equals 16 residues. Germline trimming cut 6 bases from V and 0 bases from J; bases unmatched to any gene: 7. The CDR3 loop reads CASSTGGGSSYNEQFF. CDR3 DNA: TGTGCCAGCAGCACCGGGGGGGGGAGCTCCTACAATGAGCAGTTCTTC.

The table lists this clone with a count of one. J is TRBJ1-1 and V is TRBV28, with unresolved D. Germline CDR1 MDHEN, CDR2 SYDVKM. This CDR3 comprises 14 residues. The germline V and J ends were trimmed by 2 bases and 5 bases, with 12 bases remaining between them. The CDR3 region is CASSLAGFATEAFF. The DNA of the CDR3 is TGTGCCAGCAGTTTAGCGGGGTTTGCGACTGAAGCTTTCTTT.

The V and J genes are TRBV6-6 and TRBJ2-3, with D perhaps given as TRBD1 or TRBD2 (5 bases each). This CDR3 has 14 residues. V was clipped by 2 bases and J by 2 bases, with 8 bases between them. Germline CDR1 is MNHNY and CDR2 is SVGAGI (reference sequence). The CDR3 bases are TGTGCCAGCAGTTACCTGGGACCCACAGATACGCAGTATTTT. Translating gives CASSYLGPTDTQYF.

The J gene is TRBJ1-1, the V gene TRBV5-1; D is perhaps TRBD1 (5 bases). CDR3 length: 15 residues. Per the germline V gene, CDR1 is SGHRS and CDR2 is YFSETQ. The V gene lost 0 bases and the J gene lost 3 bases, with 12 bases spanning the gap. CDR3 coding DNA: TGCGCCAGCAGCTTGGAAGGGAGGGGTGACACTGAAGCTTTCTTT. Its translation is CASSLEGRGDTEAFF.

The gene calls are TRBV5-3 and TRBJ1-5; D is uncertain. TRBV5-3 is an open reading frame whose function is uncertain. This CDR3 has 18 residues. The V gene lost 3 bases and the J gene lost 0 bases, with 19 bases spanning the gap. This CDR3 is CARSSGPVTEGSNQPQHF. The CDR3 nucleotides are TGTGCCAGAAGCTCCGGTCCCGTCACCGAGGGTAGCAATCAGCCCCAGCATTTT.

The chain employs TRBV7-9 and TRBJ1-5, with 11 bases aligning to TRBD1. V was clipped by 4 bases and J by 6 bases; unmatched bases: 5. CDR3 length: 15 residues. Germline CDR1 SEHNR, CDR2 FQNEAQ (reference sequence). CDR3 nucleotides: TGTGCCAGCAGCTCCCCCGGGACAGGGGGTCAGCCCCAGCATTTT. Its protein is CASSSPGTGGQPQHF.

The chain recombines TRBV29-1 with TRBJ1-2; D unclear. Trimming shortened V by 3 bases and J by 4 bases, and 18 bases separated the two germline ends. Germline CDR1 SQVTM, CDR2 ANQGSEA. The CDR3 is 15 amino acids. This chain's CDR3 is CSVERVEGKSYGYTF. CDR3 coding DNA: TGCAGCGTTGAGCGGGTAGAGGGTAAATCCTATGGCTACACCTTC.

This chain links TRBV5-8 with TRBJ2-5; maybe TRBD1 (5 bases). This CDR3 comprises 15 residues. V was trimmed by 1 base and J by 2 bases, leaving 12 bases between them. Germline CDR1 reads SGHTS; CDR2 reads YDEGEE. CDR3 residues: CASSLLGALQETQYF. The CDR3, as DNA: TGTGCCAGCAGCTTGTTAGGGGCTCTTCAAGAGACCCAGTACTTC.

The CDR3 is CASSPIRAMHEQYF. The CDR3 DNA reads as TGTGCCAGCAGCCCCATAAGGGCGATGCACGAGCAGTACTTC. The chain joins TRBV11-2 to TRBJ2-7; no firm D call. The CDR3 has 14 residues. CDR1 is SGHAT, CDR2 FQNNGV, per germline. The V gene lost 5 bases and the J gene lost 5 bases, with 16 bases spanning the gap.

The chain combines TRBV6-5 with TRBJ1-5; D is ambiguous. CDR1 is MNHEY and CDR2 is SVGAGI in the germline V gene. Trimming stripped 8 bases from V and 0 bases from J, with 11 bases between. This CDR3 contains 14 residues. The CDR3 DNA follows: TGTGCCAGCCTTCCAGCGTATAGCAATCAGCCCCAGCATTTT. As protein: CASLPAYSNQPQHF.

The CDR3: CASSEYLTYEQYF. The CDR3 DNA reads TGCGCCAGCAGTGAGTACCTTACCTACGAGCAGTACTTC. The chain carries TRBV10-2 and TRBJ2-7; no firm D call. The V gene's germline CDR1 is WSHSY and CDR2 SAAADI. This CDR3 comprises 13 residues. The germline V and J ends were trimmed by 1 base and 2 bases, with 6 bases remaining between them.

The chain carries TRBV10-3 and TRBJ1-2; the D is unclear. Germline V CDR1 and CDR2: ENHRY, SYGVKD. Trimming left V 1 base short and J 2 bases short, with 11 bases between. The CDR3 consists of 15 residues. The CDR3 region is CAISEYRQKNYGYTF. DNA of the CDR3: TGTGCCATCAGTGAGTACCGACAAAAGAACTATGGCTACACCTTC.

The CDR3 protein is CASSPQGAHEQYF. Written as DNA, the CDR3 is TGTGCCAGCTCACCTCAGGGTGCACACGAGCAGTACTTC. V is TRBV18 and J is TRBJ2-7; D is perhaps TRBD1 (5 bases). CDR1 and CDR2 (germline): KGHSH, LQKENI. This CDR3 comprises 13 residues. Trimming cost V 3 bases and J 5 bases, with 11 bases left between them.